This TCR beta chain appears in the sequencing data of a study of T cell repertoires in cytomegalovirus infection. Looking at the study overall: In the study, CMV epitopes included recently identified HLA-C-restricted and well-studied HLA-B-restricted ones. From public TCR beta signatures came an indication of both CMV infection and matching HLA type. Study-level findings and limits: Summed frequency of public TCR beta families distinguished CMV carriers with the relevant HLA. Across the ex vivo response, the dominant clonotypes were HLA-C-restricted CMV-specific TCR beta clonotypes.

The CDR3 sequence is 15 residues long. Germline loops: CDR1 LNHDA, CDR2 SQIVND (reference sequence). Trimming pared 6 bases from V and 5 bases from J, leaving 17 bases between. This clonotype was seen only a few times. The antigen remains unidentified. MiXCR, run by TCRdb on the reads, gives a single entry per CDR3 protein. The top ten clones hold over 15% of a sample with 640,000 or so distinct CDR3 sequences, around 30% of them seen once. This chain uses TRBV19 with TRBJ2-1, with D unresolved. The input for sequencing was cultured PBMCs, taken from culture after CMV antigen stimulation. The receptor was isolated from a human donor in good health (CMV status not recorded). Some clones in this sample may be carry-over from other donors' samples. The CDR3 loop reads CASSTGRRPNNEQFF. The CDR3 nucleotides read TGTGCCAGTAGCACTGGACGCCGCCCTAACAATGAGCAGTTCTTC. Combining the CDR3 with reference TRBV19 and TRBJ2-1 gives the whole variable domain DGGITQSPKYLFRKEGQNVTLSCEQNLNHDAMYWYRQDPGQGLRLIYYSQIVNDFQKGDIAEGYSVSREKKESFPLTVTSAQKNPTAFYLCASSTGRRPNNEQFFGPGTRLTVL.